This record concerns one T cell receptor beta chain sequence. The ends lost 4 bases at V and 6 bases at J; junction bases unmatched: 4. The CDR3 contains 15 residues. Germline V CDR1 and CDR2: MNHEY, SMNVEV (reference sequence). This table comes from immunoSEQ multiplex PCR, and its TCRdb copy is limited to in-frame clones, with some not included. The sample has roughly 130,000 clones, 80% to 90% seen once; the top ten hold approximately 3.3%. The data originate from a study of blood T cell repertoires in COVID-19. Across the whole study: The cDNA or gDNA used as material had been derived from T cells, B-cell-depleted T cells, or PBMCs.

The sequence derives from a woman aged 55 to 70 with acute or convalescent COVID-19. The sequenced sample consisted of peripheral blood. The chain recombines TRBV27 with TRBJ2-3, with TRBD2 matching 13 bases. CDR3 loop: CASSSGLAGLDTQYF. DNA for the CDR3: TGTGCCAGCAGTTCGGGACTAGCGGGATTGGATACGCAGTATTTT.